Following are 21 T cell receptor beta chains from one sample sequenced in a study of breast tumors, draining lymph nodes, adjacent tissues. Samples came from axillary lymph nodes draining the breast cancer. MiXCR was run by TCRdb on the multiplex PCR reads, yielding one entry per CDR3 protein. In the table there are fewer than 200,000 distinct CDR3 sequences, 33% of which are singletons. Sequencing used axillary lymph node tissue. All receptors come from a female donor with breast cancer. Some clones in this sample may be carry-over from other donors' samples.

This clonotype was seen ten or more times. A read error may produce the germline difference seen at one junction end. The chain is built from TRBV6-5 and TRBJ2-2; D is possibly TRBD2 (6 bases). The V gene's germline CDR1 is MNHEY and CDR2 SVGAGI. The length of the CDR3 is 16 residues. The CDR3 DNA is TGTGCCAGCAGTCACTCGGAGGGTGTGGTCACCGGGGAGCTGTTTTTT. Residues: CASSHSEGVVTGELFF.

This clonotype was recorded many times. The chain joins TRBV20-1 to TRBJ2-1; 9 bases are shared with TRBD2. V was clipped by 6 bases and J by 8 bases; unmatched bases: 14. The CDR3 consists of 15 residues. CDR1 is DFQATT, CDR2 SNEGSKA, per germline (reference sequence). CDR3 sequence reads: CSASVLGLALDEQFF. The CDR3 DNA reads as TGCAGTGCCTCAGTGCTGGGACTAGCCTTGGATGAGCAGTTCTTC.

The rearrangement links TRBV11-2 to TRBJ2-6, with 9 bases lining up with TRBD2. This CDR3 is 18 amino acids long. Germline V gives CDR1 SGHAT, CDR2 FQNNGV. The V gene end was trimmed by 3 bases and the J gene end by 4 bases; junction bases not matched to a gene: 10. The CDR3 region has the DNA TGTGCCAGCAGCTTGGTAGCGGGAGCTAGCACCGGGGCCAACGTCCTGACTTTC. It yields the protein CASSLVAGASTGANVLTF.

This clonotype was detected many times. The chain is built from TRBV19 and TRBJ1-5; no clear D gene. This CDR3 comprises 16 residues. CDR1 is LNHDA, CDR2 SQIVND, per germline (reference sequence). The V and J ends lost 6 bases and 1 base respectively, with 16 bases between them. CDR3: CASSGLNSGSNQPQHF. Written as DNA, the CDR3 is TGTGCCAGTAGCGGATTGAATTCGGGGAGCAATCAGCCCCAGCATTTT.

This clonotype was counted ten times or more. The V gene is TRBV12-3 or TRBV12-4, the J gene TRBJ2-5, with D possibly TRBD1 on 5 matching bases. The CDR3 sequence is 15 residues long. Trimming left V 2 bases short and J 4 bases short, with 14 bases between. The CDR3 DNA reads TGTGCCAGCAGTTTACTGGTCGGGCAGGGAGAGACCCAGTACTTC. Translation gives CASSLLVGQGETQYF.

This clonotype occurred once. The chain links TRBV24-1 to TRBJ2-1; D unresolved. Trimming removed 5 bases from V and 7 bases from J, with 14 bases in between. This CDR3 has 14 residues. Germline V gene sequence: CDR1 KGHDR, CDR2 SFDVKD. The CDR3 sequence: CATSARFSPNEQFF. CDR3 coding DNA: TGTGCCACCAGTGCTAGATTCAGCCCTAATGAGCAGTTCTTC.

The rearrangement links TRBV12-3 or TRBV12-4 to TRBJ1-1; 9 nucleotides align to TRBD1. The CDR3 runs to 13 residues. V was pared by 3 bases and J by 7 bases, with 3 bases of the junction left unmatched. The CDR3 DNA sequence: TGTGCCAGCAGTTTTGGGACAGGGAGTGAAGCTTTCTTT. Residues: CASSFGTGSEAFF.

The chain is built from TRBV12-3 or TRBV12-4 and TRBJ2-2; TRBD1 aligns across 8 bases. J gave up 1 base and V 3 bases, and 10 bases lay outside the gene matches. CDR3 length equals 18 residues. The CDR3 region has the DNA TGTGCCAGCAGTTTTTCTCCGGCCGGGACAGGGAACACCGGGGAGCTGTTTTTT. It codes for CASSFSPAGTGNTGELFF.

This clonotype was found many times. Here the CDR3 reads CSPRGGGPYEQYF. DNA for the CDR3: TGCAGCCCGCGTGGGGGGGGACCCTACGAGCAGTACTTC. The chain combines TRBV20-1 with TRBJ2-7; 7 bases match TRBD2. CDR3 length equals 13 residues. Germline V lookup: CDR1 DFQATT, CDR2 SNEGSKA (reference sequence).

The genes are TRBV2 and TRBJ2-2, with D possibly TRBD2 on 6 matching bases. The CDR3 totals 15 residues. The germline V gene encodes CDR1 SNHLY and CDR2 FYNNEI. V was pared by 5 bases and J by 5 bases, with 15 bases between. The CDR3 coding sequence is TGTGCCAGCAGTCCTAGCGTAGGTAGGACCGGGGAGCTGTTTTTT. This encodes CASSPSVGRTGELFF.

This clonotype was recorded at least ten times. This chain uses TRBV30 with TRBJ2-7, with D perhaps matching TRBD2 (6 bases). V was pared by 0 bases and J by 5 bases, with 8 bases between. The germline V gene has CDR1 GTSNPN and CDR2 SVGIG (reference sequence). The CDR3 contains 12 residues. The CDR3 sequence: CAWSVGGDEQYF. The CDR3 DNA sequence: TGTGCCTGGAGTGTAGGAGGGGACGAGCAGTACTTC.

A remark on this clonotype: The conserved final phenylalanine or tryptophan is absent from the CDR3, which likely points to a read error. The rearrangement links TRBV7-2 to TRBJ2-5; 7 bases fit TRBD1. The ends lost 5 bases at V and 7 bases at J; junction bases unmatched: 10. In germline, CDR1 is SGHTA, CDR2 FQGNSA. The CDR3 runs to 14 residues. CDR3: CASSTSDRDGTQYL. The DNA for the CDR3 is TGTGCCAGCAGCACCAGCGACAGGGATGGGACCCAGTACCTC.

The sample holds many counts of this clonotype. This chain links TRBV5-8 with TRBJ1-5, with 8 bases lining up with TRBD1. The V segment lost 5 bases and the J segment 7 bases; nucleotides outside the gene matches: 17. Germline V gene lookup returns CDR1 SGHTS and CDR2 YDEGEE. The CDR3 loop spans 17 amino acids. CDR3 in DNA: TGTGCCAGCAGTTACGGACAGGGCCTCCCCTTAAGGCAGCCCCAGCATTTT. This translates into CASSYGQGLPLRQPQHF.

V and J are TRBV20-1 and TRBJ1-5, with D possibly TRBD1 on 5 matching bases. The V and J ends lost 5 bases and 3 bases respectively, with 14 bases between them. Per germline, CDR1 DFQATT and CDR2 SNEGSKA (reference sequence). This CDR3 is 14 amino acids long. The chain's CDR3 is CSAVAGRVNQPQHF. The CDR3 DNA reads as TGCAGTGCTGTGGCAGGGAGGGTCAATCAGCCCCAGCATTTT.

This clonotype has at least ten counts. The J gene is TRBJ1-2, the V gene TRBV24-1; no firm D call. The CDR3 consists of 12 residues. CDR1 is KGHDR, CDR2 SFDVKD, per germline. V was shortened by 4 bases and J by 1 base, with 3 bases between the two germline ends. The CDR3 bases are TGTGCCACCAGTGACAGTAACTATGGCTACACCTTC. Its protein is CATSDSNYGYTF.

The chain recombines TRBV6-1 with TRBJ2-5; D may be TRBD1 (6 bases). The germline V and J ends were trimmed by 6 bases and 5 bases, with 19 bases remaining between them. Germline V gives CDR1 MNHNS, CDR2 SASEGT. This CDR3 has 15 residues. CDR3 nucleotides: TGTGCCAGCAGCTACGGGACACCAAAGGGGGAGACCCAGTACTTC. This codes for CASSYGTPKGETQYF.

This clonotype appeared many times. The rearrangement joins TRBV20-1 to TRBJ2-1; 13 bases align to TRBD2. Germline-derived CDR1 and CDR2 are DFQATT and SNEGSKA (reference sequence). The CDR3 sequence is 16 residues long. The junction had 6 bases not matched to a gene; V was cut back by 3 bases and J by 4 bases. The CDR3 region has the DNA TGCAGTGCTAGGCTACTAGCGGGAGGGAATTACAATGAGCAGTTCTTC. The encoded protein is CSARLLAGGNYNEQFF.

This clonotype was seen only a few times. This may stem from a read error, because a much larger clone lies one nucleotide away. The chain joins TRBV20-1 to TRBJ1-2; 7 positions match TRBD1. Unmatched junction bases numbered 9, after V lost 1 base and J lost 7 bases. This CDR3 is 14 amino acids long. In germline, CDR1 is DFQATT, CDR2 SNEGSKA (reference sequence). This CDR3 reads CSARARTGPSGYTF. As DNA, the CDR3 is TGCAGTGCTAGAGCCCGGACAGGCCCCTCTGGCTACACCTTC.

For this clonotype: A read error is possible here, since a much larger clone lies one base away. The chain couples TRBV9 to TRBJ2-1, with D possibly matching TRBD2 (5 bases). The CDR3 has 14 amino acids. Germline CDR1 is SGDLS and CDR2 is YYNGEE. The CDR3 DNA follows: TGTGCCAGCAGCGTAGTTTGGTCTGGGGAGCGGCAGTCCTTC. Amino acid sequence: CASSVVWSGERQSF.

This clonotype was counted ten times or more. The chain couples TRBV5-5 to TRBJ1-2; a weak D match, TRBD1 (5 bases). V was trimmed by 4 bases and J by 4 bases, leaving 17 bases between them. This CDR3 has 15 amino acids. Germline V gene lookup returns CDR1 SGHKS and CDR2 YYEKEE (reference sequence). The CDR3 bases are TGTGCCAGCAGCCGCGGGCGGGGGGTCGGCTATGGCTACACCTTC. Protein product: CASSRGRGVGYGYTF. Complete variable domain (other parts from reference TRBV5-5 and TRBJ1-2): DAGVTQSPTHLIKTRGQQVTLRCSPISGHKSVSWYQQVLGQGPQFIFQYYEKEERGRGNFPDRFSARQFPNYSSELNVNALLLGDSALYLCASSRGRGVGYGYTFGSGTRLTVV.

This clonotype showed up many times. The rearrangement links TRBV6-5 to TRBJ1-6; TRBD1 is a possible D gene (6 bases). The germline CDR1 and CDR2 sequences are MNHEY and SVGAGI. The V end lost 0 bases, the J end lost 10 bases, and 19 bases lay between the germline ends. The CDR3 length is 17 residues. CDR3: CASSYSALLNRDSPLHF. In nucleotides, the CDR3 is TGTGCCAGCAGTTACTCCGCGCTTCTTAACAGGGACTCACCCCTCCACTTT.